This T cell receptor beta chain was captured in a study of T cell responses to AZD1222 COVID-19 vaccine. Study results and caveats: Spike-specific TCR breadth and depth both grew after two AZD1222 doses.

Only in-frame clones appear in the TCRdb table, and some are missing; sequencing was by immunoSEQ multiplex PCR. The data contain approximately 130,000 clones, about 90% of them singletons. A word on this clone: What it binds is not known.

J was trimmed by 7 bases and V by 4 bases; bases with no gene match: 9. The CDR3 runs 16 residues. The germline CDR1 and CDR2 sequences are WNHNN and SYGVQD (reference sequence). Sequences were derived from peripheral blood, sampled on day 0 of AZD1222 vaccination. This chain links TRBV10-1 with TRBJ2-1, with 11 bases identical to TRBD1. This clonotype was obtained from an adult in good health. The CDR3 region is CASSGRLDRGPNEQFF. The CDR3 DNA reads TGCGCCAGCAGTGGTCGTTTGGACAGGGGGCCGAATGAGCAGTTCTTC.